The 24 T cell receptor beta chains below come from one sample, sequenced in a study of T cell responses to AZD1222 COVID-19 vaccine. TCRdb's table, derived via immunoSEQ multiplex PCR, lists solely in-frame clones and lacks some. Found here are 160,000 or so clones, about 90% of them singletons; the top ten hold about 1%. Sequencing used peripheral blood, obtained 28 days after the second AZD1222 dose. All receptors derive from an adult who received the AZD1222 COVID-19 vaccine.

The rearrangement joins TRBV9 to TRBJ1-2; tentatively, D is TRBD1 (5 bases). The CDR3 covers 13 residues. Germline CDR1 is SGDLS and CDR2 is YYNGEE. The V end was cut by 1 base, the J end by 7 bases, with 11 bases between. The CDR3 DNA sequence: TGTGCCAGCAGCGTAAACATCGGGGGTGGCTACACCTTC. Amino acids: CASSVNIGGGYTF. Full variable domain (rest looked up from reference TRBV9 and TRBJ1-2): DSGVTQTPKHLITATGQRVTLRCSPRSGDLSVYWYQQSLDQGLQFLIQYYNGEERAKGNILERFSAQQFPDLHSELNLSSLELGDSALYFCASSVNIGGGYTFGSGTRLTVV.

The chain joins TRBV2 to TRBJ1-2; tentatively, D is TRBD1 (6 bases). This CDR3 region has 17 residues. The germline gives CDR1 SNHLY, CDR2 FYNNEI. The V and J ends lost 1 base and 0 bases respectively, with 15 bases between them. The CDR3 region has the DNA TGTGCCAGCAGTGAAGAGTCCCGCAGGGGTTCTAACTATGGCTACACCTTC. Translation gives CASSEESRRGSNYGYTF.

V is TRBV25-1 and J is TRBJ1-2; 10 bases agree with TRBD1. The J segment lost 8 bases and the V segment lost 2 bases, leaving 2 bases of the junction unmatched. The germline V gene encodes CDR1 MGHDK and CDR2 SYGVNS. This CDR3 is built from 13 residues. This CDR3 is CASSEGTGDGYTF. The CDR3 nucleotides are TGTGCCAGCAGTGAAGGGACAGGGGACGGCTACACCTTC.

The genes are TRBV6-4 and TRBJ2-1; D is possibly TRBD2 (7 bases). The CDR3 loop spans 17 amino acids. CDR1 MRHNA and CDR2 SNTAGT come from the germline V gene. V was shortened by 3 bases and J by 5 bases, with 20 bases between the two germline ends. CDR3: CASSEPSLRGRDNEQFF. CDR3 nucleotides: TGTGCCAGCAGTGAACCCTCTCTGCGGGGGCGGGACAATGAGCAGTTCTTC.

The genes are TRBV11-2 and TRBJ2-1; TRBD2 matches 7 bases. The CDR3 length is 14 residues. V was clipped by 8 bases and J by 6 bases; unmatched bases: 10. Germline values: CDR1 SGHAT, CDR2 FQNNGV. In DNA, the CDR3 is TGTGCCAGCGTTCCCCGGGACTACCGCAATGAGCAGTTCTTC. Residues: CASVPRDYRNEQFF.

The chain joins TRBV18 to TRBJ2-3, with TRBD2 identical over 8 bases. The V segment lost 1 base and the J segment 0 bases; nucleotides outside the gene matches: 6. The germline V gene has CDR1 KGHSH and CDR2 LQKENI. This CDR3 is 17 amino acids long. The CDR3 region has the DNA TGTGCCAGCTCACCACGGGTAGCGGGGACCAGCACAGATACGCAGTATTTT. This gives the protein CASSPRVAGTSTDTQYF.

The chain couples TRBV12-3 or TRBV12-4 to TRBJ1-2, with D hard to call. This CDR3 contains 13 residues. Trimming shortened V by 5 bases and J by 8 bases, and 15 bases separated the two germline ends. CDR3 coding DNA: TGTGCCAGCAGTCCGACAACCGCCGGAGGCTACACCTTC. As protein: CASSPTTAGGYTF.

This sequence joins TRBV2 and TRBJ1-6; no clear D. The V end was cut by 6 bases, the J end by 8 bases, with 17 bases between. The germline V gene has CDR1 SNHLY and CDR2 FYNNEI. The CDR3 has 15 amino acids. The CDR3 here is CASSKNNGEYSPLHF. CDR3 coding DNA: TGTGCCAGCAGCAAAAACAACGGGGAGTATTCACCCCTCCACTTT.

This chain's CDR3 is CASSTGVNYGYTF. The CDR3 nucleotides read TGTGCCAGCAGCACAGGGGTTAACTATGGCTACACCTTC. The rearrangement joins TRBV5-4 to TRBJ1-2; 7 positions match TRBD1. Germline trimming cut 4 bases from V and 1 base from J; bases unmatched to any gene: 1. The CDR3 covers 13 residues. Germline CDR1 reads SGHNT; CDR2 reads YYREEE (reference sequence). The variable domain in full, with the rest retrieved from reference TRBV5-4 and TRBJ1-2, is ETGVTQSPTHLIKTRGQQVTLRCSSQSGHNTVSWYQQALGQGPQFIFQYYREEENGRGNFPPRFSGLQFPNYSSELNVNALELDDSALYLCASSTGVNYGYTFGSGTRLTVV.

This rearrangement joins TRBV11-2 to TRBJ2-7; 11 nucleotides align to TRBD1. V trimming: 5 bases; J trimming: 3 bases; junction bases outside the gene matches: 6. Germline V gives CDR1 SGHAT, CDR2 FQNNGV. This CDR3 has 15 amino acids. In DNA form, the CDR3 reads TGTGCCAGCAGCCCTCCGGGACAGGGGGACTACGAGCAGTACTTC. Translating gives CASSPPGQGDYEQYF.

The chain uses TRBV5-1 and TRBJ2-1, with D perhaps TRBD1 (6 bases). This CDR3 comprises 16 residues. Trimming removed 4 bases at V and 2 bases at J, with 16 bases between. Germline V lookup: CDR1 SGHRS, CDR2 YFSETQ. CDR3 region: CASSKQLTGPYNEQFF. The CDR3, as DNA: TGCGCCAGCAGCAAGCAACTGACAGGACCCTACAATGAGCAGTTCTTC.

J is TRBJ1-2 and V is TRBV3-1 (or the pseudogene TRBV3-2); maybe TRBD1 (6 bases). Germline CDR1 reads LGHDT; CDR2 reads YNNKEL (reference sequence). V lost 4 bases and J 2 bases, leaving 8 bases between the germline ends. The CDR3 runs to 13 residues. The CDR3 sequence is CASSPTGNYGYTF. DNA for the CDR3: TGTGCCAGCAGCCCCACAGGGAACTATGGCTACACCTTC.

This chain joins TRBV7-2 and TRBJ1-1; no firm D call. Germline lookup yields CDR1 SGHTA and CDR2 FQGNSA. The CDR3 has 14 residues. The V and J ends lost 3 bases and 4 bases respectively, with 12 bases between them. The CDR3 DNA follows: TGTGCCAGCAGCTTGGCTTTGGCGGGCACTGAAGCTTTCTTT. Translated: CASSLALAGTEAFF.

The chain uses TRBV5-4 and TRBJ1-1; D unclear. V was shortened by 0 bases and J by 4 bases, with 10 bases between the two germline ends. This CDR3 has 14 residues. CDR1 is SGHNT, CDR2 YYREEE, per germline (reference sequence). CDR3 protein: CASSLGMGSTEAFF. CDR3 sequence (DNA): TGTGCCAGCAGCTTGGGTATGGGAAGCACTGAAGCTTTCTTT.

The CDR3 coding sequence is TGTGCCAGCAGCCCCGCCCCCGACGGGAATCAGCCCCAGCATTTT. Amino acid sequence: CASSPAPDGNQPQHF. The chain couples TRBV6-5 to TRBJ1-5, with no clear D. Germline assignment: CDR1 MNHEY and CDR2 SVGAGI. Trimming took off 6 bases at V and 4 bases at J, with 16 bases between the two ends. The CDR3 sequence is 15 residues long.

The chain combines TRBV27 with TRBJ1-2, with D possibly matching TRBD1 (6 bases). The V end lost 4 bases, the J end lost 4 bases, and 16 bases lay between the germline ends. The CDR3 loop spans 15 amino acids. Germline lookup yields CDR1 MNHEY and CDR2 SMNVEV (reference sequence). The CDR3 protein is CASSYGGQHPYGYTF. Here the CDR3 DNA reads TGTGCCAGCAGTTACGGGGGCCAACACCCCTATGGCTACACCTTC.

The genes are TRBV5-1 and TRBJ2-3, with D uncertain. CDR1 is SGHRS, CDR2 YFSETQ, per germline. The ends were cut back, 3 bases at V and 0 bases at J, with 5 bases in the middle. The CDR3 runs 13 residues. The CDR3 region is CASSSSSTDTQYF. The CDR3 region has the DNA TGCGCCAGCAGCTCTTCTAGCACAGATACGCAGTATTTT.

The chain is built from TRBV28 and TRBJ2-7, with D maybe TRBD2 (5 bases). Germline CDR1 reads MDHEN; CDR2 reads SYDVKM. The V end was cut by 3 bases, the J end by 3 bases, with 15 bases between. This CDR3 spans 15 amino acids. The CDR3 spells CASSLVYFGNYEQYF. CDR3 nucleotides: TGTGCCAGCAGTTTGGTCTACTTCGGGAACTACGAGCAGTACTTC.

The CDR3 protein is CASRTGLNTEAFF. The CDR3 nucleotides are TGTGCCAGCCGGACAGGGCTGAACACTGAAGCTTTCTTT. The rearrangement uses TRBV6-5 and TRBJ1-1; the match to TRBD1 covers 8 bases. With 8 bases clipped from V and 0 bases from J, the junction kept 2 bases outside the gene matches. Germline values: CDR1 MNHEY, CDR2 SVGAGI. There are 13 residues in the CDR3.

This clone appeared a single time. This sequence joins TRBV11-2 and TRBJ1-5; TRBD1 might be the D (5 bases). V was cut by 4 bases and J by 7 bases, with 17 bases left in between. Germline assignment: CDR1 SGHAT and CDR2 FQNNGV. The CDR3 is 15 residues long. The CDR3 DNA is TGTGCCAGCAGCTCCGGCGGGACGGTTGACCAGCCCCAGCATTTT. Residues: CASSSGGTVDQPQHF. Full variable domain (missing parts from reference TRBV11-2 and TRBJ1-5): EAGVAQSPRYKIIEKRQSVAFWCNPISGHATLYWYQQILGQGPKLLIQFQNNGVVDDSQLPKDRFSAERLKGVDSTLKIQPAKLEDSAVYLCASSSGGTVDQPQHFGDGTRLSIL.

This chain links TRBV5-6 with TRBJ1-2; 10 bases match TRBD1. CDR3 size: 17 residues. Germline V CDR1 and CDR2: SGHDT, YYEEEE. V trimming: 7 bases; J trimming: 1 base; junction bases outside the gene matches: 13. Written as DNA, the CDR3 is TGTGCCAGCGGCGTACGGCCGGGACAGGGGTTTAACTATGGCTACACCTTC. It is translated as CASGVRPGQGFNYGYTF. The full variable domain, completed using reference TRBV5-6 and TRBJ1-2, is DAGVTQSPTHLIKTRGQQVTLRCSPKSGHDTVSWYQQALGQGPQFIFQYYEEEERQRGNFPDRFSGHQFPNYSSELNVNALLLGDSALYLCASGVRPGQGFNYGYTFGSGTRLTVV.

This chain connects TRBV19 to TRBJ2-5; D may be TRBD1 (6 bases). Germline lookup yields CDR1 LNHDA and CDR2 SQIVND (reference sequence). CDR3 length: 15 amino acids. V was pared by 6 bases and J by 0 bases, with 14 bases between. The CDR3 is CASSLLGQYQETQYF. The DNA for the CDR3 is TGTGCCAGTAGCCTCTTAGGACAGTACCAAGAGACCCAGTACTTC.

There are a few counts of this clone. This sequence joins TRBV2 and TRBJ1-2, with 11 nucleotides matching TRBD1. The CDR3 consists of 13 residues. J was trimmed by 8 bases and V by 5 bases; bases with no gene match: 4. The germline V gene encodes CDR1 SNHLY and CDR2 FYNNEI. The CDR3 region is CASSSGQGGGYTF. The CDR3 DNA sequence: TGTGCCAGCAGTTCGGGACAGGGGGGAGGCTACACCTTC.

The rearrangement uses TRBV20-1 and TRBJ1-4; D is perhaps TRBD1 (6 bases). V was cut by 3 bases and J by 3 bases, with 11 bases left in between. This CDR3 spans 14 amino acids. Germline CDR1 is DFQATT and CDR2 is SNEGSKA (reference sequence). The CDR3 sequence: CSASLGGPNEKLFF. CDR3 DNA: TGCAGTGCTAGTTTGGGGGGCCCTAATGAAAAACTGTTTTTT.